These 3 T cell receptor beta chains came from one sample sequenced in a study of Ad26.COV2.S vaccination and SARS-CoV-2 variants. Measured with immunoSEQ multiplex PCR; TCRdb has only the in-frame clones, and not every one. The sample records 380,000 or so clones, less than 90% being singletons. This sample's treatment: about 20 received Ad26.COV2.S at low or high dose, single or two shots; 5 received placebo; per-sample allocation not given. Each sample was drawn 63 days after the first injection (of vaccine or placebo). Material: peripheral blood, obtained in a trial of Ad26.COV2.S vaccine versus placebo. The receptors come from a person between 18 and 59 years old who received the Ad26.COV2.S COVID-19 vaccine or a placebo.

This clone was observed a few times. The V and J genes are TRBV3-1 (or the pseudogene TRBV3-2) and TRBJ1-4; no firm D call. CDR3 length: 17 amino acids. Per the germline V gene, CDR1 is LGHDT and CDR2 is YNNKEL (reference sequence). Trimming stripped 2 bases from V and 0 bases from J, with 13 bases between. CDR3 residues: CASSQFSATATNEKLFF. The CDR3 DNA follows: TGTGCCAGCAGCCAATTTTCAGCAACGGCAACTAATGAAAAACTGTTTTTT.

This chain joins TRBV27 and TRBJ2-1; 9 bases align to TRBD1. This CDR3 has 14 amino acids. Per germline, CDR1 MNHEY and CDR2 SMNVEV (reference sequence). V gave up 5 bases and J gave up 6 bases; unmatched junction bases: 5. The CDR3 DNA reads TGTGCCAGCAGTGCGGGACAGGGTACCAATGAGCAGTTCTTC. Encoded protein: CASSAGQGTNEQFF.

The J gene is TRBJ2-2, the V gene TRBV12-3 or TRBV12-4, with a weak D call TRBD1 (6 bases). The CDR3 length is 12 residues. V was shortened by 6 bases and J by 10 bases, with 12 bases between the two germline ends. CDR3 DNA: TGTGCCAGCAGCTCCAGGGGAGCGGAGCTGTTTTTT. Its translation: CASSSRGAELFF.